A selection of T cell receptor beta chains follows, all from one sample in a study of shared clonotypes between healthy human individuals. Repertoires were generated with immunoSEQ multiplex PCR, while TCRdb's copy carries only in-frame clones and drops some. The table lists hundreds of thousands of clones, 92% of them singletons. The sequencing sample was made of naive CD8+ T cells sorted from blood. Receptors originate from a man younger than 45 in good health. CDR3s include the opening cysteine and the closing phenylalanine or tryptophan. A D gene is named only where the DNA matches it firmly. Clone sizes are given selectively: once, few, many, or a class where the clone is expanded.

CDR3aa: CASSEIGGRGAYEQYF
CDR3nt: TGTGCCAGCAGTGAAATAGGTGGGCGGGGGGCCTACGAGCAGTACTTC
d_gene: TRBD2
len: 16
j_gene: TRBJ2-7
v_gene: TRBV2
abundance: .

CDR3aa: CASSQDLWQGNYEQYF
CDR3nt: TGCGCCAGCAGCCAAGATTTGTGGCAGGGGAACTACGAGCAGTACTTC
d_gene: .
len: 16
j_gene: TRBJ2-7
v_gene: TRBV4-1
abundance: .

CDR3aa: CASSKQGLQETQYF
CDR3nt: TGTGCTAGCAGCAAGCAGGGGTTACAAGAGACCCAGTACTTC
d_gene: .
len: 14
j_gene: TRBJ2-5
v_gene: TRBV7-7
abundance: .

CDR3aa: CASSLVPNEKLFF
CDR3nt: TGTGCCAGCAGCTTAGTCCCTAATGAAAAACTGTTTTTT
d_gene: .
len: 13
j_gene: TRBJ1-4
v_gene: TRBV7-9
abundance: .

CDR3aa: CASSYGGQGYGYTF
CDR3nt: TGTGCCAGCAGTTACGGAGGACAGGGGTATGGCTACACCTTC
d_gene: TRBD1
len: 14
j_gene: TRBJ1-2
v_gene: TRBV6-5
abundance: .

CDR3aa: CATHPISYNEQFF
CDR3nt: TGTGCCACCCACCCTATATCCTACAATGAGCAGTTCTTC
d_gene: .
len: 13
j_gene: TRBJ2-1
v_gene: TRBV9
abundance: .

CDR3aa: CASSLVGTGRDTEAFF
CDR3nt: TGTGCCAGCAGCTTGGTGGGGACAGGGAGAGACACTGAAGCTTTCTTT
d_gene: TRBD1
len: 16
j_gene: TRBJ1-1
v_gene: TRBV5-6
abundance: .

CDR3aa: CASSPGTTRTDTQYF
CDR3nt: TGTGCCAGCAGCCCCGGGACTACCCGCACAGATACGCAGTATTTT
d_gene: TRBD2
len: 15
j_gene: TRBJ2-3
v_gene: TRBV9
abundance: .

CDR3aa: CASSLIGQAGDEQFF
CDR3nt: TGCGCCAGCAGCTTAATCGGTCAGGCCGGTGATGAGCAGTTCTTC
d_gene: .
len: 15
j_gene: TRBJ2-1
v_gene: TRBV5-1
abundance: .

CDR3aa: CASSSTSGTFNEQFF
CDR3nt: TGTGCCAGCAGTTCGACTAGCGGGACCTTCAATGAGCAGTTCTTC
d_gene: TRBD2
len: 15
j_gene: TRBJ2-1
v_gene: TRBV27
abundance: .

CDR3aa: CASSLAGGEWNEQFF
CDR3nt: TGTGCCAGCAGCTTGGCGGGGGGGGAATGGAATGAGCAGTTCTTC
d_gene: TRBD2
len: 15
j_gene: TRBJ2-1
v_gene: TRBV5-4
abundance: once

CDR3aa: CSVGGLANQRDTQYF
CDR3nt: TGCAGCGTGGGGGGACTAGCAAATCAACGGGATACGCAGTATTTT
d_gene: TRBD2
len: 15
j_gene: TRBJ2-3
v_gene: TRBV29-1
abundance: .

CDR3aa: CASSFLSSGANVLTF
CDR3nt: TGTGCCAGCAGTTTCCTGAGCTCTGGGGCCAACGTCCTGACTTTC
d_gene: .
len: 15
j_gene: TRBJ2-6
v_gene: TRBV27
abundance: .

CDR3aa: CASSLITLRQGHPYDGYTF
CDR3nt: TGTGCCAGCAGCTTAATAACCCTCAGGCAGGGCCACCCCTATGATGGCTACACCTTC
d_gene: .
len: 19
j_gene: TRBJ1-2
v_gene: TRBV11-2
abundance: .

CDR3aa: CASSPDRGGQPQHF
CDR3nt: TGTGCCAGCAGTCCGGACAGGGGCGGTCAGCCCCAGCATTTT
d_gene: TRBD1
len: 14
j_gene: TRBJ1-5
v_gene: TRBV6-4
abundance: .

CDR3aa: CASSLSQGITEAFF
CDR3nt: TGCGCCAGCAGCTTGTCACAAGGGATCACTGAAGCTTTCTTT
d_gene: .
len: 14
j_gene: TRBJ1-1
v_gene: TRBV5-1
abundance: many

CDR3aa: CASSQVGMVNYGYTF
CDR3nt: TGTGCCAGCAGCCAAGTTGGGATGGTTAACTATGGCTACACCTTC
d_gene: .
len: 15
j_gene: TRBJ1-2
v_gene: TRBV14
abundance: .

CDR3aa: CSVEGQGARNEQFF
CDR3nt: TGCAGCGTTGAAGGACAGGGGGCGCGCAATGAGCAGTTCTTC
d_gene: TRBD1
len: 14
j_gene: TRBJ2-1
v_gene: TRBV29-1
abundance: .

CDR3aa: CASSPPSGAYEQYF
CDR3nt: TGTGCCAGCAGTCCTCCTAGCGGTGCCTACGAGCAGTACTTC
d_gene: TRBD2
len: 14
j_gene: TRBJ2-7
v_gene: TRBV27
abundance: .

CDR3aa: CASSPRGQDEQYF
CDR3nt: TGTGCCAGCTCACCCCGCGGACAGGACGAGCAGTACTTC
d_gene: TRBD1
len: 13
j_gene: TRBJ2-7
v_gene: TRBV18
abundance: .

CDR3aa: CSAAPSDSYEQYF
CDR3nt: TGCAGCGCCGCCCCTAGCGACTCCTACGAGCAGTACTTC
d_gene: .
len: 13
j_gene: TRBJ2-7
v_gene: TRBV29-1
abundance: once

CDR3aa: CASSARVSNQPQHF
CDR3nt: TGTGCCAGCAGCGCCAGGGTTAGCAATCAGCCCCAGCATTTT
d_gene: .
len: 14
j_gene: TRBJ1-5
v_gene: TRBV21-1
abundance: .

CDR3aa: CASSSGQESNQPQHF
CDR3nt: TGTGCCAGCTCTTCGGGACAGGAGAGCAATCAGCCCCAGCATTTT
d_gene: TRBD1
len: 15
j_gene: TRBJ1-5
v_gene: TRBV18
abundance: .

CDR3aa: CASRSPRGPPLEQFF
CDR3nt: TGTGCCAGCAGGTCTCCGAGGGGACCCCCCTTGGAGCAGTTCTTC
d_gene: .
len: 15
j_gene: TRBJ2-1
v_gene: TRBV13
abundance: once

CDR3aa: CASLRDNEQFF
CDR3nt: TGTGCCAGCCTTAGAGACAATGAGCAGTTCTTC
d_gene: .
len: 11
j_gene: TRBJ2-1
v_gene: TRBV9
abundance: .

CDR3aa: CSVERVGETQYF
CDR3nt: TGCAGCGTTGAAAGGGTAGGCGAGACCCAGTACTTC
d_gene: .
len: 12
j_gene: TRBJ2-5
v_gene: TRBV29-1
abundance: .

CDR3aa: CASSYGTGAEKLFF
CDR3nt: TGTGCCAGCAGTTACGGGACAGGGGCTGAAAAACTGTTTTTT
d_gene: TRBD1
len: 14
j_gene: TRBJ1-4
v_gene: TRBV6-5
abundance: .

CDR3aa: CASSEGLNEGYEQYF
CDR3nt: TGTGCCAGCAGTGAAGGCCTCAATGAGGGATACGAGCAGTACTTC
d_gene: .
len: 15
j_gene: TRBJ2-7
v_gene: TRBV2
abundance: .

CDR3aa: CASSPRQGNYEQYF
CDR3nt: TGCGCCAGCAGCCCGAGACAGGGGAACTACGAGCAGTACTTC
d_gene: TRBD1
len: 14
j_gene: TRBJ2-7
v_gene: TRBV5-1
abundance: many

CDR3aa: CASSVDSSYEQYF
CDR3nt: TGTGCCAGCAGCGTAGACTCGTCCTACGAGCAGTACTTC
d_gene: .
len: 13
j_gene: TRBJ2-7
v_gene: TRBV9
abundance: .

CDR3aa: CASSPIISVNTEAFF
CDR3nt: TGTGCCAGCAGTCCCATCATAAGCGTGAACACTGAAGCTTTCTTT
d_gene: .
len: 15
j_gene: TRBJ1-1
v_gene: TRBV28
abundance: .

CDR3aa: CASSMTGLAEIPYEQYF
CDR3nt: TGTGCCAGTAGTATGACGGGACTAGCGGAGATCCCCTACGAGCAGTACTTC
d_gene: TRBD2
len: 17
j_gene: TRBJ2-7
v_gene: TRBV19
abundance: once

CDR3aa: CAWSLGPLNTEAFF
CDR3nt: TGTGCCTGGAGTCTGGGACCGTTGAACACTGAAGCTTTCTTT
d_gene: .
len: 14
j_gene: TRBJ1-1
v_gene: TRBV30
abundance: .

CDR3aa: CASSPRGTGGGELFF
CDR3nt: TGTGCCAGCAGCCCCAGAGGTACAGGTGGCGGGGAGCTGTTTTTT
d_gene: .
len: 15
j_gene: TRBJ2-2
v_gene: TRBV9
abundance: .

CDR3aa: CASSLGRAGPGNTIYF
CDR3nt: TGTGCCAGCAGCTTAGGTCGGGCAGGACCTGGAAACACCATATATTTT
d_gene: .
len: 16
j_gene: TRBJ1-3
v_gene: TRBV11-2
abundance: .

CDR3aa: CASSQVAGPSEQYF
CDR3nt: TGCGCCAGCAGCCAAGTCGCAGGGCCAAGCGAGCAGTACTTC
d_gene: .
len: 14
j_gene: TRBJ2-7
v_gene: TRBV4-1
abundance: few

CDR3aa: CASEGERHEQYF
CDR3nt: TGTGCCAGCGAGGGGGAACGGCACGAGCAGTACTTC
d_gene: .
len: 12
j_gene: TRBJ2-7
v_gene: TRBV6-5
abundance: .

CDR3aa: CAWSVRGRRELFF
CDR3nt: TGTGCCTGGAGTGTCAGGGGGCGCCGGGAGCTGTTTTTT
d_gene: TRBD1
len: 13
j_gene: TRBJ2-2
v_gene: TRBV30
abundance: .

CDR3aa: CASRLVPGPPGANVLTF
CDR3nt: TGTGCAAGTCGCTTAGTCCCCGGGCCCCCTGGGGCCAACGTCCTGACTTTC
d_gene: .
len: 17
j_gene: TRBJ2-6
v_gene: TRBV12-2
abundance: .

CDR3aa: CASSLDRWWDEQYF
CDR3nt: TGTGCCAGCAGTTTGGACAGGTGGTGGGACGAGCAGTACTTC
d_gene: TRBD1
len: 14
j_gene: TRBJ2-7
v_gene: TRBV27
abundance: .

CDR3aa: CASSLATVSSGLRDNEQFF
CDR3nt: TGCGCCAGCAGCTTGGCCACGGTGTCTAGCGGGTTGAGGGACAATGAGCAGTTCTTC
d_gene: TRBD2
len: 19
j_gene: TRBJ2-1
v_gene: TRBV5-1
abundance: .

CDR3aa: CASSPLGEGLETQYF
CDR3nt: TGTGCCAGCAGTCCCCTGGGGGAGGGCCTGGAGACCCAGTACTTC
d_gene: TRBD2
len: 15
j_gene: TRBJ2-5
v_gene: TRBV27
abundance: few

CDR3aa: CASISGQRDSYEQYF
CDR3nt: TGTGCCAGCATAAGTGGACAGCGGGACTCCTACGAGCAGTACTTC
d_gene: .
len: 15
j_gene: TRBJ2-7
v_gene: TRBV6-6
abundance: .

CDR3aa: CAWSSGTDTQYF
CDR3nt: TGTGCCTGGAGTTCGGGCACAGATACGCAGTATTTT
d_gene: .
len: 12
j_gene: TRBJ2-3
v_gene: TRBV30
abundance: .

CDR3aa: CACGTHYEQYF
CDR3nt: TGTGCCTGTGGGACCCACTACGAGCAGTACTTC
d_gene: .
len: 11
j_gene: TRBJ2-7
v_gene: TRBV30
abundance: once

CDR3aa: CASSPGRPEDTF
CDR3nt: TGTGCCAGCAGCCCCGGGAGGCCTGAGGACACCTTC
d_gene: .
len: 12
j_gene: TRBJ1-2
v_gene: TRBV2
abundance: few